The clone carrying this T cell receptor beta chain was observed many times. Its specificity is unknown. Donor samples were obtained from healthy Caucasian individuals from Russia, aged about 6 to 95. With a J-beta primer mix and a sample-barcoded 5' primer, a second PCR ran 7 to 11 cycles. Each cDNA molecule, via a template-switch adaptor with 12 random nucleotides, was tagged. Each CDR3 protein is one row after TCRdb ran MiXCR on the 5' RACE reads. The sample contains some 1.4 million distinct CDR3 sequences, about 40% of which appear only once. CDR1 LGHDT and CDR2 YNNKEL come from the germline V gene (reference sequence). The CDR3 contains 12 residues. The ends were cut back, 2 bases at V and 5 bases at J, with 7 bases in the middle. The source of the sample is a study of blood T cells in healthy people across ages. Overall study findings and caveats: Donors of long life had a larger count of naive CD4+ cells and greater diversity than aged donors. While age rose, TCR beta diversity per million T cells dropped in a roughly linear way.

This chain links TRBV3-1 with TRBJ2-7; D is ambiguous. The TCR was taken from a woman younger than 35 in good health. Material for sequencing was blood. This CDR3 reads CASSQLLHEQYF. CDR3 DNA: TGTGCCAGCAGCCAACTCCTTCACGAGCAGTACTTC.